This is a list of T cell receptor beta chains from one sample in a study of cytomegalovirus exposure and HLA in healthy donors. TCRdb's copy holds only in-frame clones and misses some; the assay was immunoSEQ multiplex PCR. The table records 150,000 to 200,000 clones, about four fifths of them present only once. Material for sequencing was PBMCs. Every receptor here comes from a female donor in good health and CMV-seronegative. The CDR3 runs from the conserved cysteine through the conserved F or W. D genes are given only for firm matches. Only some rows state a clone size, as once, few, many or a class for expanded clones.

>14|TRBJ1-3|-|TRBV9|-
CASSREGGGDTIYF
TGTGCCAGCAGCCGAGAGGGTGGGGGGGACACCATATATTTT
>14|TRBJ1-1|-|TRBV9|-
CASSSHPGHTEAFF
TGTGCCAGCAGCTCTCATCCGGGACATACTGAAGCTTTCTTT
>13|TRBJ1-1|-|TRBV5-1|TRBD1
CANSSSRDSEAFF
TGCGCCAACAGCTCTTCCCGGGACAGCGAAGCTTTCTTT
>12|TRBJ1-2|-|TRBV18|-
CASSPGGDGYTF
TGTGCCAGCTCACCGGGGGGGGATGGCTACACCTTC
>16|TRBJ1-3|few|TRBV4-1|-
CASSQDTEGVGNTIYF
TGCGCCAGCAGCCAAGATACGGAAGGGGTTGGAAACACCATATATTTT
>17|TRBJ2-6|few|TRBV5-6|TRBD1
CASSLRQGAPGANVLTF
TGTGCCAGCAGCTTAAGACAGGGGGCGCCCGGGGCCAACGTCCTGACTTTC
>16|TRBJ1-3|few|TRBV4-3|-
CASSQDFRSSGNTIYF
TGCGCCAGCAGCCAAGACTTTCGGTCCTCTGGAAACACCATATATTTT
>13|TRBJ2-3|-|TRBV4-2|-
CASSQTTTDTQYF
TGTGCCAGCAGCCAAACTACCACAGATACGCAGTATTTT
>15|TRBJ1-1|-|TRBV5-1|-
CASSLGGGVYTEAFF
TGCGCCAGCAGCTTGGGGGGAGGGGTGTACACTGAAGCTTTCTTT
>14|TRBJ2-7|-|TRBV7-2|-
CASSRSGLTYEQYF
TGTGCCAGCAGCCGGTCGGGACTGACCTACGAGCAGTACTTC
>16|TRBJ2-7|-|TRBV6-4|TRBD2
CASRMEGLAGAYEQYF
TGTGCCAGCAGGATGGAGGGACTAGCGGGAGCCTACGAGCAGTACTTC
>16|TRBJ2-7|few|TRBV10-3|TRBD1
CAISESRGTVSYEQYF
TGTGCCATCAGTGAGTCGAGGGGGACAGTCTCCTACGAGCAGTACTTC
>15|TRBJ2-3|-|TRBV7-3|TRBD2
CASSRVAGGRDTQYF
TGTGCCAGCAGCCGAGTAGCGGGGGGGCGGGATACGCAGTATTTT
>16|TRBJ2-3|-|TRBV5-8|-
CASSSELGGYPDTQYF
TGTGCCAGCAGCTCTGAGCTCGGGGGTTATCCAGATACGCAGTATTTT
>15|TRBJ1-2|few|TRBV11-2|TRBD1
CASSFFGGTGNGYTF
TGTGCCAGCAGCTTTTTCGGGGGGACAGGGAACGGCTACACCTTC
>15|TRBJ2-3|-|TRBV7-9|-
CASMSRGTPADTQYF
TGTGCCAGCATGAGTCGGGGGACTCCTGCAGATACGCAGTATTTT
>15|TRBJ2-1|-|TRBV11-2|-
CASSFDNLSYNEQFF
TGTGCCAGCAGCTTTGACAATCTCTCCTATAATGAGCAGTTCTTC
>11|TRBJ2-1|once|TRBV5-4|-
CASSPGYEQFF
TGTGCCAGCAGCCCCGGGTATGAGCAGTTCTTC
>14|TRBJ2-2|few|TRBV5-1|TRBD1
CASSLRDSGSELFF
TGCGCCAGCAGCCTCCGGGACAGTGGGTCGGAGCTGTTTTTT
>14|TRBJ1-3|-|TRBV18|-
CASSPWESGNTIYF
TGTGCCAGCTCACCATGGGAGTCTGGAAACACCATATATTTT
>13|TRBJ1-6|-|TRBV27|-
CASSSPGDSPLHF
TGTGCCAGCAGTTCCCCAGGGGATTCACCCCTCCACTTT
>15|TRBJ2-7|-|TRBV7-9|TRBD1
CSSSLETGVSGEQYF
TGTTCCAGCAGCCTAGAGACAGGGGTAAGCGGCGAGCAGTACTTC
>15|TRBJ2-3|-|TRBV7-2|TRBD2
CASSLGGGEGDTQYF
TGTGCCAGCAGCTTAGGGGGCGGGGAGGGAGATACGCAGTATTTT
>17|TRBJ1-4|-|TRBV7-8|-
CASSLVRVANYNEKLFF
TGTGCCAGCAGCTTAGTTCGGGTAGCAAACTATAATGAAAAACTGTTTTTT
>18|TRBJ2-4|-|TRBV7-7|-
CASSPQEEITLAKNIQYF
TGTGCTAGCAGCCCCCAGGAGGAAATAACTCTAGCCAAAAACATTCAGTACTTC
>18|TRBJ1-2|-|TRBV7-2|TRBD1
CASSLVVQGAAQGHGYTF
TGTGCCAGCAGCTTAGTAGTACAGGGGGCGGCCCAAGGTCATGGCTACACCTTC
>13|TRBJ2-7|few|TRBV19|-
CASSSGGSYEQYF
TGTGCCAGTAGTTCCGGGGGATCCTACGAGCAGTACTTC
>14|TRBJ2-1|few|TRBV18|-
CATSAGQEGNEQFF
TGTGCCACCTCCGCGGGGCAGGAGGGCAATGAGCAGTTCTTC
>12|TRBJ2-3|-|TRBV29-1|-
CSVEVYGGTQYF
TGCAGCGTTGAAGTCTACGGGGGTACGCAGTATTTT
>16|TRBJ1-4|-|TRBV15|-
CATSSGQLATNEKLFF
TGTGCCACCAGCAGCGGACAGCTTGCAACTAATGAAAAACTGTTTTTT
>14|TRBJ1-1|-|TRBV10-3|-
CAIRAGTTNTEAFF
TGTGCCATCAGAGCCGGGACAACGAACACTGAAGCTTTCTTT
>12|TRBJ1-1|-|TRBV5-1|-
CASRPGADEAFF
TGCGCCAGCAGACCTGGTGCAGATGAAGCTTTCTTT
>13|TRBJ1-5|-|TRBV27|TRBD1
CASGQGSNQPQHF
TGTGCCTCGGGACAGGGGTCCAATCAGCCCCAGCATTTT
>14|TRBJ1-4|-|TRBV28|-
CASSSGSTNEKLFF
TGTGCCAGCAGCTCGGGATCAACTAATGAAAAACTGTTTTTT
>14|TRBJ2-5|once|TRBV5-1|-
CASSLEGSQETQYF
TGCGCCAGCAGCTTGGAGGGGTCCCAAGAGACCCAGTACTTC
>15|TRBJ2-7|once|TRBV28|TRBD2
CASSLGASGAYEQYF
TGTGCCAGCAGTTTAGGGGCTAGCGGGGCCTACGAGCAGTACTTC
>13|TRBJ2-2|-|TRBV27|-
CASSLVGSGELFF
TGTGCCAGCAGTTTAGTCGGGTCCGGGGAGCTGTTTTTT
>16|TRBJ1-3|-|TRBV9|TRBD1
CASSARGQGSGNTIYF
TGTGCCAGCAGCGCACGCGGACAGGGTTCTGGAAACACCATATATTTT
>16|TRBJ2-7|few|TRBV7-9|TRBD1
CASSSQVTGSSNEQYF
TGTGCCAGCAGCTCGCAGGTGACAGGGTCGTCGAACGAGCAGTACTTC
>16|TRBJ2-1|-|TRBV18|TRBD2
CASSRAGGSEHNEQFF
TGTGCCAGCTCACGAGCGGGAGGGTCGGAACACAATGAGCAGTTCTTC
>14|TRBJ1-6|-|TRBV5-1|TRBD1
CASSSDRGNSPLHF
TGCGCCAGCAGCTCGGACAGGGGAAATTCACCCCTCCACTTT
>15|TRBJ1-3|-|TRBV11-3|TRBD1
CASSLGGTAGNTIYF
TGTGCCAGCAGCTTAGGAGGGACAGCCGGAAACACCATATATTTT
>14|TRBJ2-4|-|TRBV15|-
CATSTKAGQNIQYF
TGTGCCACCAGCACCAAGGCAGGCCAAAACATTCAGTACTTC
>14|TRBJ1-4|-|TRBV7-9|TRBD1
CASSSRGANEKLFF
TGTGCCAGCAGCTCCAGGGGGGCTAATGAAAAACTGTTTTTT
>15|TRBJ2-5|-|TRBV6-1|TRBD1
CASNSYRGPQETQYF
TGTGCCAGCAATTCTTACAGGGGCCCCCAAGAGACCCAGTACTTC